These 25 T cell receptor beta chains were sequenced from one sample in a study of T cell responses to AZD1222 COVID-19 vaccine. Here immunoSEQ multiplex PCR was the method, and the copy in TCRdb shows in-frame clones only, minus some. The sample has approximately 190,000 clones, around 92% seen once. The sequencing used peripheral blood, collected on day 0 of AZD1222 vaccination. The receptors originated from an adult in good health.

The gene calls are TRBV7-9 and TRBJ2-7; 7 bases are shared with TRBD1. Germline loops: CDR1 SEHNR, CDR2 FQNEAQ (reference sequence). CDR3 length: 12 amino acids. The junction had 7 bases not matched to a gene; V was cut back by 8 bases and J by 6 bases. In nucleotides, the CDR3 is TGTGCCAGCGGGACAGATTACCGCGAGCAGTACTTC. Translated: CASGTDYREQYF.

Regarding this clone: In the same sample, other DNA sequences code for this CDR3. This chain connects TRBV7-9 to TRBJ1-5, with a possible D match to TRBD1 (5 bases). The germline gives CDR1 SEHNR, CDR2 FQNEAQ (reference sequence). V lost 5 bases and J lost 4, with 12 bases in between. This CDR3 is 14 amino acids long. The CDR3 is CASSPGTGNQPQHF. In nucleotides, the CDR3 is TGTGCCAGCAGCCCCGGGACGGGGAATCAGCCCCAGCATTTT.

The chain uses TRBV2 and TRBJ2-1, with TRBD2 identical over 8 bases. V dropped 1 base and J dropped 11; count of bases not matched to a gene: 16. Germline V gene sequence: CDR1 SNHLY, CDR2 FYNNEI. CDR3 length: 17 amino acids. CDR3 bases: TGTGCCAGCAGTGAAGTGGGAATCGGGACTAGAGTCTTTCAGCAGTTCTTC. Encoded protein: CASSEVGIGTRVFQQFF.

This rearrangement joins TRBV10-3 to TRBJ1-2; 8 nucleotides agree with TRBD1. This CDR3 is built from 14 residues. The J segment lost 1 base and the V segment lost 9 bases, leaving 7 bases of the junction unmatched. CDR1 is ENHRY, CDR2 SYGVKD, per germline. The CDR3 reads CAIRIDRGNYGYTF. CDR3 nucleotide sequence: TGTGCCATTCGTATCGACAGGGGTAACTATGGCTACACCTTC.

The V gene is TRBV20-1, the J gene TRBJ2-2; D is ambiguous. CDR3 size: 11 residues. Germline assignment: CDR1 DFQATT and CDR2 SNEGSKA (reference sequence). Trimming cost V 1 base and J 5 bases, with 2 bases left between them. Written as DNA, the CDR3 is TGCAGTGCTAGAGGTACCGGGGAGCTGTTTTTT. The encoded protein is CSARGTGELFF.

J is TRBJ1-2 and V is TRBV7-9, with D perhaps TRBD1 (5 bases). Trimming took off 5 bases at V and 8 bases at J, with 18 bases between the two ends. The CDR3 runs to 14 residues. Looked up from germline, CDR1 is SEHNR and CDR2 is FQNEAQ (reference sequence). The CDR3, as DNA: TGTGCCAGCAGCGGGGACGCTGACTTCGGGGGCTACACCTTC. Protein: CASSGDADFGGYTF.

The V call is TRBV18, the J call TRBJ1-2; a weak D match, TRBD1 (5 bases). The CDR3 length is 14 residues. CDR1 is KGHSH, CDR2 LQKENI, per germline. Trimming removed 3 bases from V and 7 bases from J, with 15 bases in between. The CDR3 loop reads CASSPDTKGSGYTF. The CDR3 region has the DNA TGTGCCAGCTCACCGGACACAAAAGGGAGTGGCTACACCTTC.

The V gene is TRBV4-3, the J gene TRBJ2-3; 11 bases match TRBD2. Per the germline V gene, CDR1 is LGHNA and CDR2 is YSLEER. The CDR3 has 15 residues. Unmatched junction bases numbered 6, after V lost 4 bases and J lost 6 bases. The CDR3 nucleotides are TGCGCCAGCAGCCTTTTAGCGGGGGGGCCCGATACGCAGTATTTT. Translating it yields CASSLLAGGPDTQYF.

The CDR3 sequence: CASSQAWQGGTYEQYF. CDR3 in DNA: TGTGCCAGCAGCCAAGCTTGGCAGGGGGGGACCTACGAGCAGTACTTC. The chain joins TRBV4-2 to TRBJ2-7, with D possibly being TRBD1 or TRBD2 (7 bases each). There are 16 residues in the CDR3. Between the trimmed V and J ends, which lost 1 base and 2 bases, there was a span of 15 bases. CDR1 and CDR2 from the germline V gene are LGHNA and YNFKEQ.

Here the CDR3 reads CASSLGGQGDQPQHF. The CDR3 nucleotides read TGTGCCAGCAGCTTAGGTGGTCAGGGTGATCAGCCCCAGCATTTT. This chain uses TRBV7-9 with TRBJ1-5, with D maybe TRBD1 (5 bases). Trimming pared 1 base from V and 5 bases from J, leaving 12 bases between. The germline gives CDR1 SEHNR, CDR2 FQNEAQ (reference sequence). CDR3 length: 15 amino acids.

V gene TRBV4-3 combines with J gene TRBJ2-5; D might be TRBD1 or TRBD2, each matching 5 bases. The CDR3 has 16 amino acids. V was pared by 0 bases and J by 5 bases, with 16 bases between. Looked up from germline, CDR1 is LGHNA and CDR2 is YSLEER. This chain's CDR3 is CASSQEGVGARETQYF. The CDR3 bases are TGCGCCAGCAGCCAAGAGGGGGTAGGGGCGCGGGAGACCCAGTACTTC.

The rearrangement links TRBV19 to TRBJ2-7, with D perhaps TRBD2 (5 bases). V was trimmed by 8 bases and J by 2 bases, leaving 10 bases between them. The germline V gene has CDR1 LNHDA and CDR2 SQIVND (reference sequence). The CDR3 spans 12 residues. DNA for the CDR3: TGTGCCAGTGCCGGGAATACCTACGAGCAGTACTTC. This gives the protein CASAGNTYEQYF.

This clone has a single count. The J gene is TRBJ1-5, the V gene TRBV5-4; D not certain. CDR3 length equals 14 residues. CDR1 and CDR2 from the germline V gene are SGHNT and YYREEE (reference sequence). V was shortened by 0 bases and J by 1 base, with 5 bases between the two germline ends. The CDR3 DNA reads as TGTGCCAGCAGCTTGGGGGGAAGCAATCAGCCCCAGCATTTT. Translation gives CASSLGGSNQPQHF.

This sequence joins TRBV13 and TRBJ2-7; 8 nucleotides align to TRBD2. V lost 6 bases, J lost 3 bases, and 13 bases stayed unmatched. The CDR3 contains 16 residues. Germline assignment: CDR1 PRHDT and CDR2 FYEKMQ (reference sequence). In DNA, the CDR3 is TGTGCCAGCAGTTCACAGCGAACCCGGGGGGGCTACGAGCAGTACTTC. Translated: CASSSQRTRGGYEQYF.

The chain recombines TRBV5-8 with TRBJ2-7; 8 bases line up with TRBD1. V shed 2 bases, J shed 5 bases, and the junction held 12 bases outside the gene matches. The CDR3 length is 16 residues. From germline, CDR1 is SGHTS and CDR2 YDEGEE. CDR3 in DNA: TGTGCCAGCAGCTTAACCGGGACAGGCGTGCGGAACGAGCAGTACTTC. Translated: CASSLTGTGVRNEQYF.

In its sample, this clone was seen once. The V call is TRBV4-1, the J call TRBJ1-6; D might be TRBD1 (6 bases). Germline CDR1 and CDR2: MGHRA and YSYEKL. With 5 bases removed from V and 7 bases from J, the gap between germline ends came to 21 bases. There are 17 residues in the CDR3. In DNA form, the CDR3 reads TGCGCCAGCAGCAATTGGGGACATCCTCTAGGCAATTCACCCCTCCACTTT. Its protein product is CASSNWGHPLGNSPLHF.

The chain carries TRBV3-1 (or the pseudogene TRBV3-2) and TRBJ1-6; no clear D. This CDR3 has 17 amino acids. Germline V gives CDR1 LGHDT, CDR2 YNNKEL (reference sequence). Trimming cost V 0 bases and J 2 bases, with 11 bases left between them. CDR3 residues: CASSQDVLRTYNSPLHF. The CDR3 coding sequence is TGTGCCAGCAGCCAAGATGTTCTACGTACCTATAATTCACCCCTCCACTTT.

This chain links TRBV14 with TRBJ1-1; the D is unclear. The CDR3 is made up of 14 amino acids. Deletions cut 1 base from V and 1 base from J, with 7 bases between. The germline CDR1 and CDR2 sequences are SGHDN and FVKESK. The CDR3 spells CASSQVPGNTEAFF. The CDR3 coding sequence is TGTGCCAGCAGCCAAGTACCAGGGAACACTGAAGCTTTCTTT.

This clone is a singleton in its sample. The V call is TRBV30, the J call TRBJ1-1, with 9 bases fitting TRBD1. Germline V gene data show CDR1 as GTSNPN and CDR2 as SVGIG (reference sequence). With V trimmed by 1 base and J by 4 bases, 1 base remained unmatched. The length of the CDR3 is 13 residues. Here the CDR3 DNA reads TGTGCCTGGAGTGGACAGGGGGGCACTGAAGCTTTCTTT. Translation gives CAWSGQGGTEAFF.

In regard to this clone: Its ends do not fully match the called genes, so a read error is possible. The chain couples TRBV19 to TRBJ2-3, with 8 bases that match TRBD2. The CDR3 sequence is 14 residues long. Looked up from germline, CDR1 is LNHDA and CDR2 is SQIVND (reference sequence). The DNA of the CDR3 is TGTGCCAGTAGTCCTCGGACTAGCACCGATACGCAGTATTTT. It yields the protein CASSPRTSTDTQYF.

The chain employs TRBV10-1 and TRBJ2-1; TRBD2 is a possible D gene (6 bases). This CDR3 region has 13 residues. Germline loops: CDR1 WNHNN, CDR2 SYGVQD (reference sequence). V shed 4 bases and J shed 6 bases, with 10 bases lying between them. CDR3 sequence reads: CASSVTSSNEQFF. The CDR3 DNA sequence: TGCGCCAGCAGTGTTACTAGCAGCAATGAGCAGTTCTTC.

The gene calls are TRBV5-4 and TRBJ1-6, with D possibly being TRBD1 (6 bases). The germline gives CDR1 SGHNT, CDR2 YYREEE (reference sequence). CDR3 length equals 13 residues. Trimming took 3 bases from V and 7 from J, leaving 8 bases between them. The CDR3 nucleotides are TGTGCCAGCAGCTCAACAGGGAATTCACCCCTCCACTTT. Translation gives CASSSTGNSPLHF.

The CDR3 reads CAFTGGLNQPQHF. For the CDR3, the DNA is TGTGCCTTTACAGGAGGCCTCAATCAGCCCCAGCATTTT. The chain links TRBV30 to TRBJ1-5; a weak D match, TRBD1 (5 bases). Germline CDR1 is GTSNPN and CDR2 is SVGIG (reference sequence). The length of the CDR3 is 13 residues. The V gene lost 7 bases and the J gene lost 3 bases, with 13 bases spanning the gap.

The sample holds one count of this clone. This chain connects TRBV6-5 to TRBJ1-4; D gene ambiguous. The CDR3 contains 15 residues. V lost 11 bases and J lost 7, with 23 bases in between. From germline, CDR1 is MNHEY and CDR2 SVGAGI. The CDR3 nucleotides are TGTGCCGCGCGCCTGGCCACGGCTTTAGCTGAAAAACTGTTTTTT. Translating gives CAARLATALAEKLFF.

The J gene is TRBJ1-5, the V gene TRBV14; D is undetermined. The CDR3 sequence is 13 residues long. Germline lookup yields CDR1 SGHDN and CDR2 FVKESK. V was cut by 1 base and J by 7 bases, with 8 bases left in between. The CDR3 DNA sequence: TGTGCCAGCAGCCAAGGGATTGAGCAGCCCCAGCATTTT. Protein product: CASSQGIEQPQHF.